These T cell receptor beta chains were read from a single sample in a study of T cell clonotyping in hematopoietic cell transplantation. Produced via immunoSEQ multiplex PCR; TCRdb's table is partial and in-frame only. The table shows 25,000 to 30,000 clones, with about 90% occurring only once. The sequencing here drew on PBMCs, taken 100 days after allogeneic stem cell transplant. These receptors were collected from a female patient between 50 and 60 years old who had an allogeneic stem cell transplant from a related donor, so the T cells may come from the graft donor. Some clones in this sample may be carry-over from other donors' samples. Each CDR3 is given with its conserved first and last residue. Each record gives: V gene, J gene, D gene, clone size, CDR3 DNA, CDR3 protein. The D gene is left open where the match is weak. Where a row states a size, it is once, few, many or the class of an expanded clone; other rows omit it.

TRBV19,TRBJ1-5,.,.,TGTGCCAGTAAAGTACCTGGGGTGGGCAATCAGCCCCAGCATTTT,CASKVPGVGNQPQHF
TRBV29-1,TRBJ1-1,.,.,TGCAGCGTCGAGACAGCGGAGGCTTTCTTT,CSVETAEAFF
TRBV9,TRBJ2-7,TRBD2,.,TGTGCCAGCAGCGTAGCCAGCGGGGGGAGGTACGAGCAGTACTTC,CASSVASGGRYEQYF
TRBV7-2,TRBJ2-5,TRBD1,once,TGTGCCAGCAGCTTCAGGGGGCAGGGGGGAGAGACCCAGTACTTC,CASSFRGQGGETQYF
TRBV19,TRBJ1-1,TRBD1,.,TGTGCCAGTAGCCCTCCACAGGGGTACACTGAAGCTTTCTTT,CASSPPQGYTEAFF
TRBV5-4,TRBJ1-2,.,once,TGTGCCAGCAGCTTTGATAAGGGTACGGGCTATGGCTACACCTTC,CASSFDKGTGYGYTF
TRBV7-3,TRBJ1-6,.,.,TGTGCCAGCAGCTTTGGACCGAGGGATTCACCCCTCCACTTT,CASSFGPRDSPLHF
TRBV2,TRBJ1-6,.,once,TGTGCCAGCAGGGCTAATTCACCCCTCCACTTT,CASRANSPLHF
TRBV4-1,TRBJ1-1,.,.,TGCGCCAGCAGCCAAGGTGGACTCCTGAACACTGAAGCTTTCTTT,CASSQGGLLNTEAFF
TRBV29-1,TRBJ1-2,.,.,TGCAGCGGACGGGGCTCATATGGCTACACCTTC,CSGRGSYGYTF
TRBV4-2,TRBJ2-5,TRBD2,.,TGTGCCAGCAGCCAAGCTTGGGCGGGGGGGCAGCAAGAGACCCAGTACTTC,CASSQAWAGGQQETQYF
TRBV4-3,TRBJ1-3,.,.,TGCGCCAGCAGCCAAGCTCCCGGCCGCTCTGGAAACACCATATATTTT,CASSQAPGRSGNTIYF
TRBV30,TRBJ2-2,.,.,TGTGCCTGGAGTAGTGGACTACCGAACACCGGGGAGCTGTTTTTT,CAWSSGLPNTGELFF
TRBV4-3,TRBJ1-2,.,.,TGCGCCAGCAGCCCATCGGGAGCGGCTAACTATGGCTACACCTTC,CASSPSGAANYGYTF
TRBV19,TRBJ2-1,TRBD2,.,TGTGCCAGTAGTAATAGCGGGCTTTACAATGAGCAGTTCTTC,CASSNSGLYNEQFF
TRBV5-6,TRBJ2-7,.,few,TGTGCCAGCAGCTTGAACGGACTCCCGAGCTCCTACGAGCAGTACTTC,CASSLNGLPSSYEQYF